This T cell receptor (beta chain) emerged from a study of blood T cell repertoires in COVID-19 (dated by TCRdb to about 2020). Regarding the research as a whole: Collaborator samples came from the United States, Italy and Spain and covered acute and convalescent phases of COVID-19. The material from the prospective study consisted of cDNA or gDNA derived from T cells, B-cell-depleted T cells, or PBMCs. The dataset comprised deeply sampled blood TCRbeta repertoires from subjects exposed to, actively infected with, or recovered from COVID-19. The repertoires were made available in a free public database intended to serve as a resource for research on the immune response to SARS-CoV-2. Samples came from the ongoing ImmuneRACE study (first 160 participants) plus 1,254 subjects from 6 global collaborators. A de-identified subject ID, COVID-19 status, age in years and sex were almost always included in the sample metadata. Where HLA class I and class II types were available, the types were taken from metadata supplied by the sample provider, not from assay-based typing.

TCRbeta CDR3 regions were amplified from genomic DNA using the immunoSEQ Assay, a bias-controlled multiplex PCR. The published analysis was carried out like this. Within the assay, amplification of reference gene primers was used to estimate how many nucleated cells each sample contained. Sequence reads were collapsed and filtered to measure the absolute abundance of every unique TCRbeta CDR3 rearrangement. Productive Simpson clonality was computed per sample as the square root of Simpson's diversity index over productive rearrangements. In its TCRdb copy, this immuneACCESS table keeps in-frame sequences only and misses some clones. Where compared with another copy, unresolved V genes explain less than half of these, and the others have no known cause. D and trimming come from the DNA, and the V and J calls and clone size come from that table. The sample table lists about 220,000 clones, around 84% of them with a count of one. In total, the top ten clones hold about 9.7% of the sample.

Via the germline V gene (reference sequence), CDR1 is MNHEY and CDR2 SMNVEV. V is reduced by 5 bases and J by 6 bases, leaving a spacing of 11 bases between them. The CDR3 has 14 amino acids, counting the end cysteine and phenylalanine. Solely the CDR3 DNA is kept, with 42 bases framed from the first base. The collaborating institutions used their own protocols to collect whole blood in K2EDTA tubes. For TCRbeta analysis, collaborators shipped samples as frozen whole blood, isolated PBMCs, or DNA extracted from either of those sample types. The paper as a whole reports these results and caveats: How much clinical and demographic metadata was included differed by source and by participant, and the metadata was provided uncurated.

As for this clone: Its cognate antigen has yet to be identified. No qualities accompany the bases; no much larger clone lies one base away.

The sample was peripheral blood. This TCR was sampled from a man aged 50 to 59 with active or convalescent COVID-19. The chain links TRBV27 with TRBJ1-6; possibly the D gene is TRBD1, per 6 matching bases. The DNA sequence is as follows: TGTGCCAGCAGTGGGAGGGGGGTTAATTCACCCCTCCACTTT. Its product reads: CASSGRGVNSPLHF.